Below are 14 T cell receptor beta chains sequenced from a single sample in a study of blood T cell repertoires in COVID-19. Clones were read by immunoSEQ multiplex PCR, and TCRdb kept only the in-frame ones, dropping some. Altogether around 250,000 clones are present, approximately 89% being singletons, with the ten largest covering 4.6%. Input material: peripheral blood. Receptors were obtained from a woman in her 40s who had recovered from COVID-19.

The chain recombines TRBV5-1 with TRBJ2-7; 7 positions agree with TRBD1. V was clipped by 2 bases and J by 3 bases; unmatched bases: 2. The CDR3 length is 13 residues. Per the germline V gene, CDR1 is SGHRS and CDR2 is YFSETQ. The CDR3 nucleotides read TGCGCCAGCAGCTTCGGGACAGTCTACGAGCAGTACTTC. Its translation: CASSFGTVYEQYF.

The gene calls are TRBV18 and TRBJ2-4; D might be TRBD2 (5 bases). The CDR3 length is 13 residues. Per germline, CDR1 KGHSH and CDR2 LQKENI. The V and J ends lost 1 base and 16 bases respectively, with 17 bases between them. The CDR3 coding sequence is TGTGCCAGCTCACCACGGGAGAACCGGTTCATTTACTTC. Translation: CASSPRENRFIYF.

V usage is TRBV19 and J usage is TRBJ2-2, with TRBD1 matching over 9 bases. The length of the CDR3 is 15 residues. V dropped 3 bases and J dropped 5; count of bases not matched to a gene: 4. CDR1 and CDR2 (germline): LNHDA, SQIVND (reference sequence). CDR3 DNA: TGTGCCAGTAGTATGATTGGACAGGGGACCGGGGAGCTGTTTTTT. It specifies CASSMIGQGTGELFF.

The J gene is TRBJ2-5, the V gene TRBV18; tentatively, D is TRBD2 (6 bases). Trimming removed 0 bases from V and 0 bases from J, with 8 bases in between. The germline V gene encodes CDR1 KGHSH and CDR2 LQKENI. The CDR3 sequence is 15 residues long. Written as DNA, the CDR3 is TGTGCCAGCTCACCACCGGGACTCCACCAAGAGACCCAGTACTTC. It encodes CASSPPGLHQETQYF.

The rearrangement uses TRBV5-4 and TRBJ2-1; 10 bases agree with TRBD2. CDR3 length: 16 amino acids. Per germline, CDR1 SGHNT and CDR2 YYREEE (reference sequence). After removal of 0 bases from V and 6 bases from J, the junction contained 6 bases not matched to a gene. The CDR3 bases are TGTGCCAGCAGCTTGGCCAGTCTAGCGGGAGCCAATGAGCAGTTCTTC. Translating gives CASSLASLAGANEQFF.

The genes are TRBV19 and TRBJ1-2, with D maybe TRBD1 (5 bases). This CDR3 contains 12 residues. V was shortened by 4 bases and J by 10 bases, with 13 bases between the two germline ends. Germline lookup yields CDR1 LNHDA and CDR2 SQIVND (reference sequence). This CDR3 is CASSREGRHYTF. The CDR3 DNA reads as TGTGCCAGTAGTAGGGAGGGGCGGCACTACACCTTC. Combining the CDR3 with reference TRBV19 and TRBJ1-2 gives the whole variable domain DGGITQSPKYLFRKEGQNVTLSCEQNLNHDAMYWYRQDPGQGLRLIYYSQIVNDFQKGDIAEGYSVSREKKESFPLTVTSAQKNPTAFYLCASSREGRHYTFGSGTRLTVV.

The V call is TRBV5-1, the J call TRBJ1-2, with D unresolved. The CDR3 is 13 residues long. Germline CDR1 reads SGHRS; CDR2 reads YFSETQ. V lost 5 bases, J lost 4 bases, and 12 bases lay in between. CDR3 sequence (DNA): TGCGCCAGCAGTCAAACTGATGCCTATGGCTACACCTTC. It yields the protein CASSQTDAYGYTF.

This clone came up once. CDR3 DNA sequence: TGTGCCATCAGTGTATCTAGCGGGAGCGTAGGAGAGACCCAGTACTTC. It translates to CAISVSSGSVGETQYF. This chain connects TRBV10-3 to TRBJ2-5, with 10 bases that match TRBD2. Germline lookup yields CDR1 ENHRY and CDR2 SYGVKD. The CDR3 spans 16 residues. J lost 4 bases, V lost 4 bases, and 9 bases had no gene match.

The gene calls are TRBV19 and TRBJ1-5; TRBD1 aligns across 8 bases. Looked up from germline, CDR1 is LNHDA and CDR2 is SQIVND (reference sequence). J lost 2 bases, V lost 10 bases, and 7 bases had no gene match. The CDR3 extends over 14 amino acids. For the CDR3, the DNA is TGTGCCACCGTGGACAGGGAGGGCAATCAGCCCCAGCATTTT. Amino acid sequence: CATVDREGNQPQHF.

The CDR3 spells CASSLSWQSTDTQYF. The CDR3 DNA reads TGTGCCAGCAGTTTATCGTGGCAGAGCACAGATACGCAGTATTTT. The chain combines TRBV27 with TRBJ2-3; no clear D gene. The ends were cut back, 0 bases at V and 0 bases at J, with 7 bases in the middle. The CDR3 length is 15 residues. Per the germline V gene, CDR1 is MNHEY and CDR2 is SMNVEV (reference sequence).

This chain connects TRBV7-7 to TRBJ2-1; D is possibly TRBD2 (6 bases). The CDR3 consists of 16 residues. Germline loops: CDR1 SSHAT, CDR2 FNYEAQ (reference sequence). With 1 base removed from V and 8 bases from J, the gap between germline ends came to 18 bases. This CDR3 is CASSLGRVEVGDEQFF. CDR3 nucleotide sequence: TGTGCCAGCAGCTTAGGGAGGGTAGAGGTGGGGGATGAGCAGTTCTTC.

The chain is built from TRBV27 and TRBJ2-7; TRBD2 aligns across 12 bases. Looked up from germline, CDR1 is MNHEY and CDR2 is SMNVEV (reference sequence). Losses at the gene ends were 6 bases for V and 4 bases for J; bases not matched to a gene: 7. The CDR3 loop spans 15 amino acids. The CDR3 is CASRGLAGTAYEQYV. As DNA, the CDR3 is TGTGCCAGCAGAGGACTAGCGGGAACCGCTTACGAGCAGTACGTC.

J is TRBJ1-2 and V is TRBV7-3; D unresolved. Trimming cost V 8 bases and J 3 bases, with 10 bases left between them. Germline-derived CDR1 and CDR2 are SGHTA and FQGTGA. The CDR3 has 12 residues. Written as DNA, the CDR3 is TGTGCCAGCTCCTACGGTGACTATGGCTACACCTTC. Its translation is CASSYGDYGYTF.

The chain combines TRBV24-1 with TRBJ2-5; 12 bases agree with TRBD1. V lost 3 bases, J lost 5 bases, and 12 bases stayed unmatched. The germline V gene encodes CDR1 KGHDR and CDR2 SFDVKD. The CDR3 contains 18 residues. The CDR3 DNA reads as TGTGCCACCAGTGATCCCCCGGGACAGGGGGCGATAGGGGAGACCCAGTACTTC. As protein: CATSDPPGQGAIGETQYF.